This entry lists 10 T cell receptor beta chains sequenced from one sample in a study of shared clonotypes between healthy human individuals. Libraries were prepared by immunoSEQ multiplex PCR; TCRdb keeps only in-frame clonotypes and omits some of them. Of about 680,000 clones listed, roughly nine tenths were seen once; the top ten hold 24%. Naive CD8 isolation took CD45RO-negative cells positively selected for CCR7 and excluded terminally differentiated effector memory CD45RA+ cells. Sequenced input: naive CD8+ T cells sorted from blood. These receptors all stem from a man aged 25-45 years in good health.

CDR3 sequence: CASSDPEERAETQYF. The CDR3 bases are TGTGCCAGTAGTGATCCCGAGGAGAGGGCAGAGACCCAGTACTTC. This chain links TRBV19 with TRBJ2-5; perhaps TRBD2 as D (5 bases). Trimming took off 5 bases at V and 4 bases at J, with 17 bases between the two ends. The CDR3 covers 15 residues. Germline CDR1 reads LNHDA; CDR2 reads SQIVND (reference sequence).

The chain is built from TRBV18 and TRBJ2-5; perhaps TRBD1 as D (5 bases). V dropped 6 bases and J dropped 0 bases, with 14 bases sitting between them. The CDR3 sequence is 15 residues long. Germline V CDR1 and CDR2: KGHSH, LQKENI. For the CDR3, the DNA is TGTGCCAGCTCCCTAGACAGAGAGTACCAAGAGACCCAGTACTTC. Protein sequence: CASSLDREYQETQYF. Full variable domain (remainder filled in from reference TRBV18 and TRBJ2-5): NAGVMQNPRHLVRRRGQEARLRCSPMKGHSHVYWYRQLPEEGLKFMVYLQKENIIDESGMPKERFSAEFPKEGPSILRIQQVVRGDSAAYFCASSLDREYQETQYFGPGTRLLVL.

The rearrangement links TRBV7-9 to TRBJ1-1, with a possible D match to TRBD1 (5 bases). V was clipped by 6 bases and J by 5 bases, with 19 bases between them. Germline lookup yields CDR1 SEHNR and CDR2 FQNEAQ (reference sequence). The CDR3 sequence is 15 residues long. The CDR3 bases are TGTGCCAGCAGAACGGCTAAAATAGGGGAGACTGAAGCTTTCTTT. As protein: CASRTAKIGETEAFF.

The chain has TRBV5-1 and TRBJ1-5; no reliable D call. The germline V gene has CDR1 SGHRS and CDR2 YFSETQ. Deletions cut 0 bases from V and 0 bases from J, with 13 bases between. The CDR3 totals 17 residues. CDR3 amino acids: CASSLEPPGVSNQPQHF. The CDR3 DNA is TGCGCCAGCAGCTTGGAACCCCCCGGCGTTAGCAATCAGCCCCAGCATTTT.

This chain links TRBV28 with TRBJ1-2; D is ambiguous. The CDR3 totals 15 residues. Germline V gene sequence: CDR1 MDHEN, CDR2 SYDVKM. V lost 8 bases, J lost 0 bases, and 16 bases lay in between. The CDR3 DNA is TGTGCCAGCTTTCCGGGGAGAGGAACTAACTATGGCTACACCTTC. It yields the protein CASFPGRGTNYGYTF.

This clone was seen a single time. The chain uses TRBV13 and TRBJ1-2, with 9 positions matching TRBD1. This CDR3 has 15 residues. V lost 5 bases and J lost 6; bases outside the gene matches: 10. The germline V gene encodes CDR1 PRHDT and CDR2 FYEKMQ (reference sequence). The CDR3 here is CASSLAGTGLHGYTF. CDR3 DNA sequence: TGTGCCAGCAGCCTCGCCGGGACAGGGCTTCATGGCTACACCTTC.

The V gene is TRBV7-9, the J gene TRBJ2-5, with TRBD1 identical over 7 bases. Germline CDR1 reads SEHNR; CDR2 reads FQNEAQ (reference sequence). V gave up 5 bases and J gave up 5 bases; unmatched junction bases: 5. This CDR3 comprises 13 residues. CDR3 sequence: CASSLGGYETQYF. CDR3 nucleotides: TGTGCCAGCAGCCTAGGGGGCTACGAGACCCAGTACTTC. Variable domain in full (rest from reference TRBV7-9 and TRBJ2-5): DTGVSQNPRHKITKRGQNVTFRCDPISEHNRLYWYRQTLGQGPEFLTYFQNEAQLEKSRLLSDRFSAERPKGSFSTLEIQRTEQGDSAMYLCASSLGGYETQYFGPGTRLLVL.

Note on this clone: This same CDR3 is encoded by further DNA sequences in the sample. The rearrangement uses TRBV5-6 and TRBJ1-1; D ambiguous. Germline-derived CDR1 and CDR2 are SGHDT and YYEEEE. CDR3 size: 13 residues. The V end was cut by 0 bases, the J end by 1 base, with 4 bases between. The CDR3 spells CASSLGGNTEAFF. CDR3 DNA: TGTGCCAGCAGCTTGGGGGGGAACACTGAAGCTTTCTTT.

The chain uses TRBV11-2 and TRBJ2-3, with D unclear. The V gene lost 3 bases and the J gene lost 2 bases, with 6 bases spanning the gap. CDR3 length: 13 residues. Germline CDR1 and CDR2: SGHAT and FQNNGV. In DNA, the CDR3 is TGTGCCAGCAGCTTGTACGACACAGATACGCAGTATTTT. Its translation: CASSLYDTDTQYF.

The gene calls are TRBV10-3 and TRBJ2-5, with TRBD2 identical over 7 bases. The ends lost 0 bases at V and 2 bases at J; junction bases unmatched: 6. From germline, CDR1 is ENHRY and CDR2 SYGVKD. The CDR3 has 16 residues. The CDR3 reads CAISESALAEQETQYF. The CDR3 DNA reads TGTGCCATCAGTGAGTCGGCTCTAGCGGAACAAGAGACCCAGTACTTC.